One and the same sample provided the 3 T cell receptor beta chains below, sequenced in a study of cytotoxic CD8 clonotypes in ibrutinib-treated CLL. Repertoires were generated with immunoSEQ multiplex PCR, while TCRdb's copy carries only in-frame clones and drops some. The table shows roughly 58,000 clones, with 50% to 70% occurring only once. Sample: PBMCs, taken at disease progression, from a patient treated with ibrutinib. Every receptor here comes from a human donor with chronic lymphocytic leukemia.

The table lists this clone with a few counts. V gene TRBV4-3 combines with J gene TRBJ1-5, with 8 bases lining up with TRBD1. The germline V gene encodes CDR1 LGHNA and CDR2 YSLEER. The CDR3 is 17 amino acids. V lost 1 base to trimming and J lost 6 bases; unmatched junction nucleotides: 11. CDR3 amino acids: CASSQGTMTGAIQPQHF. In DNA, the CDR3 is TGCGCCAGCAGCCAAGGAACGATGACAGGGGCGATTCAGCCCCAGCATTTT.

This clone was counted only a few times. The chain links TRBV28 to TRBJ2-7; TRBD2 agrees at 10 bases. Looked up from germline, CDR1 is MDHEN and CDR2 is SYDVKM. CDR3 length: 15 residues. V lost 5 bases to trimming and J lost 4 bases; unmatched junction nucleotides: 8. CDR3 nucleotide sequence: TGTGCCAGCAGTCCCCCGACTAGCGGGTCGTACGAGCAGTACTTC. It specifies CASSPPTSGSYEQYF. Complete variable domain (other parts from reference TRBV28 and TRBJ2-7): DVKVTQSSRYLVKRTGEKVFLECVQDMDHENMFWYRQDPGLGLRLIYFSYDVKMKEKGDIPEGYSVSREKKERFSLILESASTNQTSMYLCASSPPTSGSYEQYFGPGTRLTVT.

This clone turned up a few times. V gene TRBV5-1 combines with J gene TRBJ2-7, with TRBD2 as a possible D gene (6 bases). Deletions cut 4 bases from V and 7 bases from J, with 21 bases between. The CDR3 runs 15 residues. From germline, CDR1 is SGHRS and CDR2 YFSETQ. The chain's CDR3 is CASSPGDRQLGEQYF. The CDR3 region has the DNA TGCGCCAGCAGCCCGGGGGACCGGCAGCTGGGAGAGCAGTACTTC.